This entry lists 27 T cell receptor beta chains sequenced from one sample in a study of T cell repertoires in cytomegalovirus infection. No cognate antigen is known for these TCRs. TCRdb used MiXCR to reprocess the reads, holding one entry per CDR3 protein. The profile shows 70,000 or so distinct CDR3 sequences, 25% to 30% of them singletons. The sequenced sample was CD8+ T cells from cultured PBMCs, obtained from culture after CMV antigen stimulation. The receptors were sampled from a human donor in good health (CMV status not recorded). Some clones in this sample may be carry-over from other donors' samples.

The chain recombines TRBV27 with TRBJ2-7; 9 positions agree with TRBD1. Unmatched junction bases numbered 4, after V lost 5 bases and J lost 2 bases. This CDR3 contains 14 residues. CDR1 is MNHEY, CDR2 SMNVEV, per germline (reference sequence). The DNA of the CDR3 is TGTGCCAGCAGTCCGGGACAGGGTCCCTACGAGCAGTACTTC. As protein: CASSPGQGPYEQYF.

This chain links TRBV5-6 with TRBJ2-2; TRBD2 aligns across 12 bases. CDR1 is SGHDT, CDR2 YYEEEE, per germline. The junction had 3 bases not matched to a gene; V was cut back by 0 bases and J by 6 bases. CDR3 size: 16 residues. In DNA, the CDR3 is TGTGCCAGCAGCTTGGTGACTAGCGGGAGCCCCGGGGAGCTGTTTTTT. This encodes CASSLVTSGSPGELFF.

This chain joins TRBV11-3 and TRBJ2-2; maybe TRBD2 (6 bases). This CDR3 is 15 amino acids long. Germline assignment: CDR1 SGHNT and CDR2 YENEEA. Trimming took 7 bases from V and 3 from J, leaving 15 bases between them. CDR3 sequence (DNA): TGTGCCAGCACCTTCGGTGGCGGGGACACCGGGGAGCTGTTTTTT. This translates into CASTFGGGDTGELFF.

The chain links TRBV20-1 to TRBJ2-5; TRBD1 aligns across 8 bases. Germline trimming cut 3 bases from V and 5 bases from J; bases unmatched to any gene: 8. The CDR3 consists of 14 residues. From germline, CDR1 is DFQATT and CDR2 SNEGSKA (reference sequence). The CDR3 protein is CSARPRTGLETQYF. CDR3 sequence (DNA): TGCAGTGCTAGGCCCCGGACAGGGTTGGAGACCCAGTACTTC.

This chain's CDR3 is CASSTWDRSSLVTDTQYF. The CDR3 DNA reads as TGTGCCAGTAGTACCTGGGACAGATCCTCCTTGGTGACAGATACGCAGTATTTT. The V and J genes are TRBV19 and TRBJ2-3; 7 bases fit TRBD1. Trimming removed 4 bases from V and 3 bases from J; junction bases left unmatched: 16. CDR3 size: 18 residues. CDR1 is LNHDA and CDR2 is SQIVND in the germline V gene (reference sequence).

In this sample, this clonotype turned up a few times. This chain uses TRBV9 with TRBJ2-1; 11 bases line up with TRBD2. Germline assignment: CDR1 SGDLS and CDR2 YYNGEE. V gave up 0 bases and J gave up 5 bases; unmatched junction bases: 7. The CDR3 has 17 residues. CDR3 in amino acids: CASSVELLAGGNNEQFF. The DNA of the CDR3 is TGTGCCAGCAGCGTAGAGCTTCTAGCGGGGGGCAACAATGAGCAGTTCTTC.

In this sample, this clonotype turned up many times. The chain uses TRBV4-1 and TRBJ2-7, with 7 nucleotides matching TRBD1. The CDR3 consists of 15 residues. The germline CDR1 and CDR2 sequences are MGHRA and YSYEKL. V lost 0 bases, J lost 6 bases, and 8 bases stayed unmatched. The CDR3 sequence: CASSQDGKGAGEQYF. Here the CDR3 DNA reads TGCGCCAGCAGCCAAGATGGGAAGGGGGCGGGCGAGCAGTACTTC.

This chain links TRBV6-1 with TRBJ2-7, with no clear D. The CDR3 covers 14 residues. V shed 7 bases and J shed 2 bases, with 15 bases lying between them. From germline, CDR1 is MNHNS and CDR2 SASEGT. The CDR3 region is CASNDMGGAYEQYF. The CDR3 nucleotides read TGTGCCAGCAACGACATGGGTGGGGCCTACGAGCAGTACTTC.

The chain links TRBV7-9 to TRBJ2-3, with D unresolved. V dropped 11 bases and J dropped 5 bases, with 17 bases sitting between them. CDR1 is SEHNR, CDR2 FQNEAQ, per germline (reference sequence). CDR3 size: 13 residues. CDR3 in DNA: TGTGCCCATTCAAATAGTTACGGAGATACGCAGTATTTT. Translating gives CAHSNSYGDTQYF.

The genes are TRBV5-4 and TRBJ2-2, with 8 nucleotides matching TRBD2. CDR1 SGHNT and CDR2 YYREEE come from the germline V gene (reference sequence). J gave up 4 bases and V 4 bases, and 12 bases lay outside the gene matches. The CDR3 totals 17 residues. CDR3 residues: CASSRDGGRSVTGELFF. CDR3 sequence (DNA): TGTGCCAGCAGCCGAGATGGCGGGAGGTCGGTCACCGGGGAGCTGTTTTTT. Combining the CDR3 with reference TRBV5-4 and TRBJ2-2 gives the whole variable domain ETGVTQSPTHLIKTRGQQVTLRCSSQSGHNTVSWYQQALGQGPQFIFQYYREEENGRGNFPPRFSGLQFPNYSSELNVNALELDDSALYLCASSRDGGRSVTGELFFGEGSRLTVL.

This clonotype showed up just a few times. This sequence joins TRBV11-2 and TRBJ2-7, with D perhaps matching TRBD1 or TRBD2 (5 bases each). This CDR3 contains 14 residues. V dropped 5 bases and J dropped 6 bases, with 17 bases sitting between them. Germline values: CDR1 SGHAT, CDR2 FQNNGV. As DNA, the CDR3 is TGTGCCAGCAGCCCGGTTGGGGGTTCGTTCGAGCAGTACTTC. The encoded protein is CASSPVGGSFEQYF.

This clonotype was detected a few times. The chain is built from TRBV7-9 and TRBJ2-1; D possibly corresponds to TRBD1 (6 bases). Deletions cut 2 bases from V and 1 base from J, with 12 bases between. The CDR3 loop spans 16 amino acids. The germline V gene encodes CDR1 SEHNR and CDR2 FQNEAQ (reference sequence). CDR3 nucleotides: TGTGCCAGCAGCTTACTAGGGACATATTCCTACAATGAGCAGTTCTTC. Amino acids: CASSLLGTYSYNEQFF.

This clonotype was recorded many times. The chain combines TRBV6-1 with TRBJ2-3; no firm D call. The V and J ends lost 0 bases and 2 bases respectively, with 9 bases between them. The CDR3 runs 15 residues. In germline, CDR1 is MNHNS, CDR2 SASEGT. The CDR3 here is CASSEAHGPTDTQYF. The CDR3 DNA follows: TGTGCCAGCAGTGAAGCGCATGGCCCCACAGATACGCAGTATTTT.

The gene calls are TRBV30 and TRBJ2-3; D is possibly TRBD2 (5 bases). The CDR3 extends over 23 amino acids. CDR1 and CDR2 from the germline V gene are GTSNPN and SVGIG (reference sequence). The V gene lost 4 bases and the J gene lost 0 bases, with 38 bases spanning the gap. The CDR3 reads CAWTGAEAWVNGAQDLSTDTQYF. CDR3 coding DNA: TGTGCCTGGACCGGTGCGGAGGCGTGGGTTAACGGCGCCCAAGACTTAAGCACAGATACGCAGTATTTT.

The chain employs TRBV4-3 and TRBJ2-7; 9 bases match TRBD1. The CDR3 covers 15 residues. Looked up from germline, CDR1 is LGHNA and CDR2 is YSLEER. After removal of 1 base from V and 3 bases from J, the junction contained 4 bases not matched to a gene. CDR3 in DNA: TGCGCCAGCAGCCAAGCGGGACAGGGTTTCTACGAGCAGTACTTC. This gives the protein CASSQAGQGFYEQYF.

The chain employs TRBV27 and TRBJ1-4; D gene ambiguous. The CDR3 runs to 15 residues. Germline V gene data show CDR1 as MNHEY and CDR2 as SMNVEV (reference sequence). V lost 2 bases, J lost 8 bases, and 15 bases lay in between. Written as DNA, the CDR3 is TGTGCCAGCAGTTTAGTTTCCGGGGTCGGAGAAAAACTGTTTTTT. The encoded protein is CASSLVSGVGEKLFF.

This chain links TRBV27 with TRBJ2-7; TRBD1 agrees at 7 bases. The J segment lost 0 bases and the V segment lost 2 bases, leaving 7 bases of the junction unmatched. This CDR3 comprises 16 residues. Germline CDR1 is MNHEY and CDR2 is SMNVEV (reference sequence). CDR3 residues: CASSLSTGQFSYEQYF. The CDR3 region has the DNA TGTGCCAGCAGTTTAAGTACGGGACAGTTCTCCTACGAGCAGTACTTC.

There are a few counts of this clonotype. J is TRBJ2-1 and V is TRBV5-5; no clear D. The V gene's germline CDR1 is SGHKS and CDR2 YYEKEE (reference sequence). Trimming took off 0 bases at V and 10 bases at J, with 14 bases between the two ends. The CDR3 has 14 residues. As DNA, the CDR3 is TGTGCCAGCAGCTTGGTTGGACGGTCAATGGAGCAGTTCTTC. Protein: CASSLVGRSMEQFF.

This clonotype appeared a few times. The chain employs TRBV7-9 and TRBJ1-2, with D maybe TRBD1 (5 bases). The CDR3 has 15 residues. The V end lost 1 base, the J end lost 2 bases, and 11 bases lay between the germline ends. The germline gives CDR1 SEHNR, CDR2 FQNEAQ (reference sequence). The CDR3 spells CASSLGEGTNYGYTF. As DNA, the CDR3 is TGTGCCAGCAGCTTAGGTGAGGGGACGAACTATGGCTACACCTTC.

This clonotype was seen more than once but under ten times. The chain has TRBV28 and TRBJ1-5; D is possibly TRBD1 (6 bases). V shed 6 bases and J shed 2 bases, with 11 bases lying between them. Germline-derived CDR1 and CDR2 are MDHEN and SYDVKM. There are 14 residues in the CDR3. The CDR3 loop is CASSWTEGNQPQHF. The CDR3, as DNA: TGTGCCAGCAGCTGGACAGAAGGCAATCAGCCCCAGCATTTT.

The chain recombines TRBV28 with TRBJ2-1, with D tentatively TRBD1 (6 bases). The germline gives CDR1 MDHEN, CDR2 SYDVKM. V gave up 2 bases and J gave up 7 bases, with 12 bases separating them. This CDR3 has 14 amino acids. The CDR3 is CASSLQGWGNEQFF. Here the CDR3 DNA reads TGTGCCAGCAGTTTACAGGGGTGGGGGAATGAGCAGTTCTTC.

This chain connects TRBV5-1 to TRBJ2-7; D possibly corresponds to TRBD2 (6 bases). Germline values: CDR1 SGHRS, CDR2 YFSETQ. The ends were cut back, 5 bases at V and 7 bases at J, with 13 bases in the middle. CDR3 length equals 12 residues. In DNA form, the CDR3 reads TGCGCCAGCAGGTCCGGGGGTCGGGAGCAGTACTTC. Encoded protein: CASRSGGREQYF.

The rearrangement joins TRBV27 to TRBJ2-7; a weak D match, TRBD1 (5 bases). This CDR3 is built from 14 residues. Germline CDR1 MNHEY, CDR2 SMNVEV (reference sequence). Trimming shortened V by 3 bases and J by 4 bases, and 13 bases separated the two germline ends. The CDR3 spells CASSFLGAKYEQYF. The CDR3 DNA follows: TGTGCCAGCAGTTTTTTAGGGGCAAAGTACGAGCAGTACTTC.

The table lists this clonotype with a few counts. The chain joins TRBV28 to TRBJ2-7; TRBD1 matches at 11 bases. The ends lost 4 bases at V and 3 bases at J; junction bases unmatched: 8. The CDR3 consists of 16 residues. Germline CDR1 is MDHEN and CDR2 is SYDVKM. CDR3 in DNA: TGTGCCAGCAGTTGGGCCCCGGACAGGGGGCTCTACGAGCAGTACTTC. Translation: CASSWAPDRGLYEQYF.

This clonotype turned up a few times. The CDR3 sequence is CSVELSGSSGANVLTF. CDR3 bases: TGCAGCGTTGAACTTAGCGGGAGCTCTGGGGCCAACGTCCTGACTTTC. This chain uses TRBV29-1 with TRBJ2-6; 9 bases are a match to TRBD2. Germline V CDR1 and CDR2: SQVTM, ANQGSEA. The CDR3 consists of 16 residues. V shed 2 bases and J 0 bases; nucleotides not matched to a gene: 2.

About this clonotype: The CDR3 does not close with the conserved phenylalanine or tryptophan, likely indicating a read error. The CDR3 sequence is CANHPPPGRLNTEAFC. For the CDR3, the DNA is TGTGCCAATCACCCCCCCCCGGGGAGGTTGAACACTGAAGCTTTCTGT. This rearrangement joins TRBV10-3 to TRBJ1-1; no definite D call. This CDR3 is 16 amino acids long. Trimming removed 10 bases from V and 0 bases from J, with 21 bases in between. Germline V CDR1 and CDR2: ENHRY, SYGVKD.

J is TRBJ2-1 and V is TRBV4-3; D unresolved. CDR3 length equals 16 residues. Germline V gene lookup returns CDR1 LGHNA and CDR2 YSLEER. V lost 1 base and J lost 0, with 10 bases in between. In DNA form, the CDR3 reads TGCGCCAGCAGCCAAGCGTCAGGCAGCTCCTACAATGAGCAGTTCTTC. Protein sequence: CASSQASGSSYNEQFF.